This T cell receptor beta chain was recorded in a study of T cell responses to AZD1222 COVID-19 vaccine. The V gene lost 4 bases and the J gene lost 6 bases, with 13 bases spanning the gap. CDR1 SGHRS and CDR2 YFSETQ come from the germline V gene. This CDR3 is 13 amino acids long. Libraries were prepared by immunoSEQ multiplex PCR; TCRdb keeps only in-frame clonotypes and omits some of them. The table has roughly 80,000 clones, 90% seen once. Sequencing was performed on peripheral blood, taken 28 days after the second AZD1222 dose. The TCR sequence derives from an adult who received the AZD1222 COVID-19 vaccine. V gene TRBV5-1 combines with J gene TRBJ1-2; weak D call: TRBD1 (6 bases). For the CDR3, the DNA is TGCGCCAGCAGCCGACAGGAAACTAATGGCTACACCTTC. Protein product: CASSRQETNGYTF.